The entry below gives a single T cell receptor (beta chain) sequence along with its context. What it recognizes is unknown. Produced via immunoSEQ multiplex PCR; TCRdb's table is partial and in-frame only. The table records approximately 48,000 clones, approximately 93% of them present only once. These data come from a study of siplizumab effects on memory and regulatory T cells. Study-level points and caveats: The study found that siplizumab significantly reduced alloreactive sequences traceable to unstimulated CD4+ memory cells. Contribution to the alloresponse seemed major for naive T cells, which also seemed more diverse than memory cells. Sequences below about 10^-5 frequency were poorly captured. As a result, only a minor fraction of alloreactive clones mapped to unstimulated subsets.

The germline gives CDR1 MDHEN, CDR2 SYDVKM. CDR3 length: 14 amino acids. Trimming took off 2 bases at V and 4 bases at J, with 9 bases between the two ends. What was sequenced was CD8+ T cells sorted from blood. The clonotype comes from a human donor in good health. The V call is TRBV28, the J call TRBJ1-5; possible D gene TRBD1, 5 bases. The CDR3 spells CASSLDRINQPQHF. The CDR3 DNA reads as TGTGCCAGCAGTTTAGACAGAATAAATCAGCCCCAGCATTTT.